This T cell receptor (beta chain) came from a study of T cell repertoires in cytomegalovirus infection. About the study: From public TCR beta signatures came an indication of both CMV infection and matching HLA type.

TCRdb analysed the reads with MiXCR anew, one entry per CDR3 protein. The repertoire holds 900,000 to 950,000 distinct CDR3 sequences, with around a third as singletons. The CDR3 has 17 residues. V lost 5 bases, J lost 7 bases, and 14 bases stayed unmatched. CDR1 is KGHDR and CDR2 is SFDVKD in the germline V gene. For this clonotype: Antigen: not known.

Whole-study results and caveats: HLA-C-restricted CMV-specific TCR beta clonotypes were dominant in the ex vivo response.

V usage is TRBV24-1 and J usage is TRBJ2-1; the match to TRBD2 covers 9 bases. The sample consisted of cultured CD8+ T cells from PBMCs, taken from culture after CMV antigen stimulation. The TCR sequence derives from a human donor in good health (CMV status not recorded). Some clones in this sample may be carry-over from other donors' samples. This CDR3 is CATSAPFRGGAGNEQFF. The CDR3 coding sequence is TGTGCCACCAGTGCCCCTTTTCGCGGGGGGGCTGGAAATGAGCAGTTCTTC.